These 12 T cell receptor beta chains share one sample of origin, sequenced in a study of lymphopenia after photon versus proton radiotherapy. Sequencing was performed with immunoSEQ multiplex PCR; in TCRdb, only in-frame clones are kept and a portion is missing. The sample carries just over 25,000 clones, around 83% recorded once. The starting material was peripheral blood, obtained from a patient treated with photon-based radiotherapy. The receptors were gathered from a man aged 25 to 45 with gastric cancer.

The chain couples TRBV10-3 to TRBJ2-5, with 7 bases lining up with TRBD2. CDR3 length: 14 amino acids. The germline gives CDR1 ENHRY, CDR2 SYGVKD. With 11 bases clipped from V and 0 bases from J, the junction kept 9 bases outside the gene matches. CDR3 coding DNA: TGTGCCTCCGGTGGGGGAGGGTACCAAGAGACCCAGTACTTC. Translation gives CASGGGGYQETQYF.

This clone appeared a single time. J is TRBJ2-7 and V is TRBV7-2, with 9 bases lining up with TRBD2. Germline trimming cut 4 bases from V and 2 bases from J; bases unmatched to any gene: 9. This CDR3 region has 16 residues. Germline V gene sequence: CDR1 SGHTA, CDR2 FQGNSA. In DNA, the CDR3 is TGTGCCAGCAGCTCCCCCCCGGGACTAGCAACCTACGAGCAGTACTTC. Translating gives CASSSPPGLATYEQYF.

The rearrangement links TRBV28 to TRBJ1-5; 7 bases map to TRBD1. CDR3 length equals 16 residues. Per the germline V gene, CDR1 is MDHEN and CDR2 is SYDVKM. Unmatched junction bases numbered 12, after V lost 8 bases and J lost 2 bases. The CDR3 spells CASLGRRQGGNQPQHF. CDR3 coding DNA: TGTGCCAGCTTAGGAAGGCGGCAGGGGGGCAATCAGCCCCAGCATTTT.

This chain uses TRBV27 with TRBJ2-7; D possibly matches TRBD1 or TRBD2 (5 bases each). V shed 0 bases and J shed 7 bases, with 10 bases lying between them. The germline V gene has CDR1 MNHEY and CDR2 SMNVEV (reference sequence). The CDR3 consists of 13 residues. The chain's CDR3 is CASSLSWGREQYF. In nucleotides, the CDR3 is TGTGCCAGCAGTTTATCGTGGGGACGGGAGCAGTACTTC.

The chain links TRBV27 to TRBJ1-1, with D perhaps TRBD1 (5 bases). Germline lookup yields CDR1 MNHEY and CDR2 SMNVEV (reference sequence). This CDR3 region has 14 residues. Deletions cut 5 bases from V and 5 bases from J, with 15 bases between. The CDR3 region has the DNA TGTGCCAGCAGTCGATCACGGGGGGTGACTGAAGCTTTCTTT. This translates into CASSRSRGVTEAFF.

This chain uses TRBV18 with TRBJ2-3; possible D gene TRBD2, 5 bases. V was shortened by 6 bases and J by 2 bases, with 24 bases between the two germline ends. CDR1 is KGHSH and CDR2 is LQKENI in the germline V gene. This CDR3 comprises 18 residues. Here the CDR3 reads CASSSGPRVGWDTDTQYF. CDR3 DNA: TGTGCCAGCTCGTCCGGTCCGAGGGTCGGATGGGACACAGATACGCAGTATTTT.

The chain uses TRBV28 and TRBJ2-7, with D maybe TRBD1 (7 bases). This CDR3 comprises 16 residues. CDR1 is MDHEN and CDR2 is SYDVKM in the germline V gene. The germline V and J ends were trimmed by 4 bases and 3 bases, with 19 bases remaining between them. The CDR3 DNA reads TGTGCCAGCAGTTCGGGGCTGGGGGGACAGATCTACGAGCAGTACTTC. The encoded protein is CASSSGLGGQIYEQYF.

The J gene is TRBJ1-4, the V gene TRBV5-1, with 7 nucleotides matching TRBD1. The ends lost 5 bases at V and 4 bases at J; junction bases unmatched: 5. CDR1 and CDR2 from the germline V gene are SGHRS and YFSETQ. The CDR3 covers 14 residues. In DNA form, the CDR3 reads TGCGCCAGCAGTCGGGACAGCAATAATGAAAAACTGTTTTTT. This codes for CASSRDSNNEKLFF. The whole variable domain, remainder taken from reference TRBV5-1 and TRBJ1-4, is KAGVTQTPRYLIKTRGQQVTLSCSPISGHRSVSWYQQTPGQGLQFLFEYFSETQRNKGNFPGRFSGRQFSNSRSEMNVSTLELGDSALYLCASSRDSNNEKLFFGSGTQLSVL.

The chain uses TRBV7-2 and TRBJ2-5; 9 nucleotides match TRBD1. The CDR3 loop spans 18 amino acids. Trimming removed 2 bases from V and 0 bases from J; junction bases left unmatched: 10. Germline assignment: CDR1 SGHTA and CDR2 FQGNSA. The CDR3 protein is CASSLRGQGGGYQETQYF. CDR3 nucleotides: TGTGCCAGCAGCTTACGGGGACAGGGAGGTGGGTACCAAGAGACCCAGTACTTC.

J is TRBJ1-2 and V is TRBV5-6; maybe TRBD1 (5 bases). Deletions cut 0 bases from V and 4 bases from J, with 13 bases between. The V gene's germline CDR1 is SGHDT and CDR2 YYEEEE. The CDR3 covers 15 residues. CDR3 nucleotides: TGTGCCAGCAGCTTGGGAGGGAGGGACTCCTATGGCTACACCTTC. Translating gives CASSLGGRDSYGYTF.

The chain combines TRBV5-1 with TRBJ1-1; 9 nucleotides line up with TRBD1. Germline CDR1 reads SGHRS; CDR2 reads YFSETQ. There are 15 residues in the CDR3. J lost 1 base, V lost 4 bases, and 5 bases had no gene match. Here the CDR3 reads CASSEVQGANTEAFF. CDR3 nucleotide sequence: TGCGCCAGCAGCGAAGTACAGGGGGCGAACACTGAAGCTTTCTTT.

The V call is TRBV14, the J call TRBJ1-1; D is uncertain. The CDR3 totals 13 residues. V was shortened by 1 base and J by 1 base, with 4 bases between the two germline ends. Germline V gene sequence: CDR1 SGHDN, CDR2 FVKESK. Here the CDR3 reads CASSQAPNTEAFF. The CDR3, as DNA: TGTGCCAGCAGCCAAGCGCCGAACACTGAAGCTTTCTTT.